What follows are 8 T cell receptor beta chains derived from one specimen sequenced in a study of control samples from healthy donors and cancer patients. TCRdb's copy holds only in-frame clones and misses some; the assay was immunoSEQ multiplex PCR. Of roughly 69,000 clones in the sample, about 90% were seen once. Specimen: PBMCs. The origin of the receptors is a woman in her 50s with head and neck cancer.

The J gene is TRBJ1-5, the V gene TRBV5-8, with 8 bases matching TRBD1. This CDR3 is 18 amino acids long. Germline V lookup: CDR1 SGHTS, CDR2 YDEGEE. V shed 2 bases, J shed 0 bases, and the junction held 10 bases outside the gene matches. Written as DNA, the CDR3 is TGTGCCAGCAGCTTTTTTGGGACAGGCAGATATAGCAATCAGCCCCAGCATTTT. Its protein product is CASSFFGTGRYSNQPQHF.

The chain links TRBV25-1 to TRBJ1-1; D is unresolved. V was cut by 8 bases and J by 4 bases, with 8 bases left in between. The CDR3 has 11 residues. Germline-derived CDR1 and CDR2 are MGHDK and SYGVNS. The CDR3 nucleotides are TGTGCCAGCGTTATGGGCACTGAAGCTTTCTTT. Translated: CASVMGTEAFF.

V gene TRBV3-1 (or the pseudogene TRBV3-2) combines with J gene TRBJ1-1, with a possible D match to TRBD1 (6 bases). This CDR3 comprises 16 residues. Germline V gene data show CDR1 as LGHDT and CDR2 as YNNKEL (reference sequence). V was trimmed by 0 bases and J by 3 bases, leaving 14 bases between them. The CDR3 nucleotides read TGTGCCAGCAGCCAAGATCAGGGGAGAGCGGACACTGAAGCTTTCTTT. As protein: CASSQDQGRADTEAFF.

The chain is built from TRBV28 and TRBJ2-4, with 8 bases matching TRBD1. The germline V gene encodes CDR1 MDHEN and CDR2 SYDVKM. There are 16 residues in the CDR3. The junction had 6 bases not matched to a gene; V was cut back by 5 bases and J by 0 bases. CDR3 in DNA: TGTGCCAGCAGTGACAACAGGGGGATAGCCAAAAACATTCAGTACTTC. Protein sequence: CASSDNRGIAKNIQYF.

This chain joins TRBV29-1 and TRBJ1-5; D gene uncertain. This CDR3 has 14 amino acids. Germline CDR1 SQVTM, CDR2 ANQGSEA. With 4 bases removed from V and 0 bases from J, the gap between germline ends came to 10 bases. The CDR3 spells CSVVEGSSNQPQHF. Here the CDR3 DNA reads TGCAGCGTTGTGGAGGGAAGTAGCAATCAGCCCCAGCATTTT.

J is TRBJ2-7 and V is TRBV5-1, with 9 nucleotides matching TRBD2. V trimming: 4 bases; J trimming: 6 bases; junction bases outside the gene matches: 14. The CDR3 length is 16 residues. The germline V gene encodes CDR1 SGHRS and CDR2 YFSETQ. The CDR3 protein is CASSPVGSGGSGEQYF. The CDR3 region has the DNA TGCGCCAGCAGCCCCGTGGGTAGCGGGGGATCGGGCGAGCAGTACTTC.

The chain combines TRBV7-2 with TRBJ2-1; D may match TRBD1 or TRBD2 (6 bases each). The CDR3 totals 15 residues. Looked up from germline, CDR1 is SGHTA and CDR2 is FQGNSA. V was clipped by 5 bases and J by 8 bases, with 19 bases between them. CDR3 amino acids: CASSKGGQGRYEQFF. The CDR3 bases are TGTGCCAGCAGCAAGGGGGGTCAGGGGCGGTATGAGCAGTTCTTC. Full variable domain (rest looked up from reference TRBV7-2 and TRBJ2-1): GAGVSQSPSNKVTEKGKDVELRCDPISGHTALYWYRQSLGQGLEFLIYFQGNSAPDKSGLPSDRFSAERTGGSVSTLTIQRTQQEDSAVYLCASSKGGQGRYEQFFGPGTRLTVL.

The V and J genes are TRBV5-1 and TRBJ2-7, with D unclear. V was pared by 0 bases and J by 5 bases, with 12 bases between. The germline V gene has CDR1 SGHRS and CDR2 YFSETQ. CDR3 size: 14 residues. CDR3 DNA sequence: TGCGCCAGCAGCTTGGGAGCCCCTGGGAACGAGCAGTACTTC. It codes for CASSLGAPGNEQYF.